A single sample is the source of the 21 T cell receptor beta chains below, sequenced in a study of shared clonotypes between healthy human individuals. The table came from immunoSEQ multiplex PCR; TCRdb's copy has only in-frame clones and leaves some out. The sample lists roughly 1,500,000 clones, 98% occurring once. Input material: naive CD4+ T cells sorted from blood. Subset described: CD45RA+ positively selected. Every receptor here comes from a man aged 25-40 years in good health.

The CDR3 DNA reads as TGTGCCAGCAGCTTAGCGCGGGGGATGAACACTGAAGCTTTCTTT. It encodes CASSLARGMNTEAFF. The chain employs TRBV7-2 and TRBJ1-1, with D perhaps TRBD1 (5 bases). In germline, CDR1 is SGHTA, CDR2 FQGNSA. The CDR3 length is 15 residues. V lost 0 bases and J lost 0, with 8 bases in between.

The chain combines TRBV28 with TRBJ1-3; 8 bases map to TRBD1. CDR3 length: 14 residues. Unmatched junction bases numbered 6, after V lost 9 bases and J lost 2 bases. Germline CDR1 and CDR2: MDHEN and SYDVKM. Here the CDR3 DNA reads TGTGCCAGTAAAGAGACAGGGGCTGGAAACACCATATATTTT. This gives the protein CASKETGAGNTIYF.

The chain couples TRBV25-1 to TRBJ2-3; D gene ambiguous. The CDR3 sequence is 14 residues long. V lost 3 bases and J lost 1, with 8 bases in between. Germline CDR1 and CDR2: MGHDK and SYGVNS. CDR3 protein: CASSDARGTDTQYF. The CDR3 nucleotides read TGTGCCAGCAGTGATGCAAGGGGCACAGATACGCAGTATTTT.

The chain carries TRBV7-9 and TRBJ2-7; 11 bases agree with TRBD2. The CDR3 consists of 16 residues. With V trimmed by 0 bases and J by 2 bases, 3 bases remained unmatched. Germline CDR1 SEHNR, CDR2 FQNEAQ (reference sequence). The CDR3 protein is CASSLAGTSGTYEQYF. DNA for the CDR3: TGTGCCAGCAGCTTAGCCGGGACTAGCGGAACCTACGAGCAGTACTTC. The whole variable domain, remainder taken from reference TRBV7-9 and TRBJ2-7, is DTGVSQNPRHKITKRGQNVTFRCDPISEHNRLYWYRQTLGQGPEFLTYFQNEAQLEKSRLLSDRFSAERPKGSFSTLEIQRTEQGDSAMYLCASSLAGTSGTYEQYFGPGTRLTVT.

Turning to this clone: The sample holds other DNA sequences that translate to the same CDR3. This rearrangement joins TRBV5-1 to TRBJ1-1; D might be TRBD1 (6 bases). The V end lost 0 bases, the J end lost 2 bases, and 8 bases lay between the germline ends. Looked up from germline, CDR1 is SGHRS and CDR2 is YFSETQ. CDR3 length: 14 residues. The CDR3, as DNA: TGCGCCAGCAGCTTGGTGGGGGGCAACACTGAAGCTTTCTTT. Translation gives CASSLVGGNTEAFF.

The chain has TRBV5-1 and TRBJ2-2, with 12 bases matching TRBD2. The junction had 8 bases not matched to a gene; V was cut back by 4 bases and J by 7 bases. The CDR3 runs to 16 residues. Germline CDR1 is SGHRS and CDR2 is YFSETQ. The CDR3 DNA reads as TGCGCCAGCAGCAACGGACTAGCGGGAAGCTTCGGGGAGCTGTTTTTT. Translation gives CASSNGLAGSFGELFF. Looking up the rest from reference TRBV5-1 and TRBJ2-2 gives the full variable domain: KAGVTQTPRYLIKTRGQQVTLSCSPISGHRSVSWYQQTPGQGLQFLFEYFSETQRNKGNFPGRFSGRQFSNSRSEMNVSTLELGDSALYLCASSNGLAGSFGELFFGEGSRLTVL.

The chain recombines TRBV5-1 with TRBJ2-3; a possible D gene is TRBD2 (5 bases). CDR3 length equals 13 residues. Trimming pared 5 bases from V and 5 bases from J, leaving 12 bases between. CDR1 is SGHRS and CDR2 is YFSETQ in the germline V gene. The CDR3 DNA sequence: TGCGCCAGCAGTGACCTAGCCGTAGATACGCAGTATTTT. Protein: CASSDLAVDTQYF. Filled out from reference TRBV5-1 and TRBJ2-3, the complete variable domain reads KAGVTQTPRYLIKTRGQQVTLSCSPISGHRSVSWYQQTPGQGLQFLFEYFSETQRNKGNFPGRFSGRQFSNSRSEMNVSTLELGDSALYLCASSDLAVDTQYFGPGTRLTVL.

J is TRBJ2-7 and V is TRBV7-2; 12 bases agree with TRBD2. The germline gives CDR1 SGHTA, CDR2 FQGNSA. This CDR3 is built from 16 residues. V was pared by 5 bases and J by 5 bases, with 10 bases of the junction left unmatched. CDR3 protein: CASSVGLAGFQDEQYF. The DNA for the CDR3 is TGTGCCAGCAGCGTAGGACTAGCGGGATTTCAGGACGAGCAGTACTTC. Based on the CDR3 plus reference TRBV7-2 and TRBJ2-7, the full variable domain is GAGVSQSPSNKVTEKGKDVELRCDPISGHTALYWYRQSLGQGLEFLIYFQGNSAPDKSGLPSDRFSAERTGGSVSTLTIQRTQQEDSAVYLCASSVGLAGFQDEQYFGPGTRLTVT.

The chain couples TRBV6-6 to TRBJ2-5; D unresolved. The CDR3 runs to 13 residues. The V end lost 9 bases, the J end lost 12 bases, and 23 bases lay between the germline ends. The V gene's germline CDR1 is MNHNY and CDR2 SVGAGI (reference sequence). The CDR3 DNA sequence: TGTGCCAGAACCACGAATCCCACCCCTGTGGAGTACTTC. It encodes CARTTNPTPVEYF.

This clone was recorded only once. This rearrangement joins TRBV4-2 to TRBJ2-2; 7 bases are shared with TRBD2. The ends lost 3 bases at V and 2 bases at J; junction bases unmatched: 6. This CDR3 comprises 16 residues. Germline V lookup: CDR1 LGHNA, CDR2 YNFKEQ. CDR3 nucleotides: TGTGCCAGCAGCCACGCCGGGACTAAAAACACCGGGGAGCTGTTTTTT. This translates into CASSHAGTKNTGELFF.

A word on this clone: The junction and the germline gene differ at one end; a read error may be behind it. The rearrangement links TRBV28 to TRBJ1-2; D gene uncertain. Germline lookup yields CDR1 MDHEN and CDR2 SYDVKM. CDR3 length equals 12 residues. CDR3 coding DNA: TGTGCCAGCAGCCCCACCAGCCGGGCCCCAGCCTTC. Protein sequence: CASSPTSRAPAF.

This sequence joins TRBV14 and TRBJ2-7; 9 bases line up with TRBD1. Looked up from germline, CDR1 is SGHDN and CDR2 is FVKESK. CDR3 size: 18 residues. The ends lost 3 bases at V and 3 bases at J; junction bases unmatched: 15. CDR3 amino acids: CASSQSNLSGQGYYEQYF. The CDR3 DNA is TGTGCCAGCAGCCAGTCCAATCTCTCGGGACAGGGCTACTACGAGCAGTACTTC.

Details on this clone: A junction end diverges from the germline sequence, so it may reflect a read error. V usage is TRBV28 and J usage is TRBJ2-1, with unresolved D. Per the germline V gene, CDR1 is MDHEN and CDR2 is SYDVKM. The CDR3 extends over 12 amino acids. The CDR3 nucleotides are TGTGCCAGCAGCTTATATAACAATGAGCAGTTCTTC. Translation gives CASSLYNNEQFF.

A word on this clone: This same CDR3 is encoded by further DNA sequences in the sample. The chain uses TRBV9 and TRBJ1-5; D gene uncertain. Germline V gene sequence: CDR1 SGDLS, CDR2 YYNGEE. V lost 0 bases and J lost 5, with 6 bases in between. The CDR3 is 13 residues long. The DNA for the CDR3 is TGTGCCAGCAGCGTAGGCAGAGATCAGCCCCAGCATTTT. It encodes CASSVGRDQPQHF.

The chain joins TRBV5-1 to TRBJ2-5; perhaps TRBD1 as D (7 bases). V was cut by 4 bases and J by 3 bases, with 16 bases left in between. Germline CDR1 SGHRS, CDR2 YFSETQ. This CDR3 has 15 residues. The CDR3 bases are TGCGCCAGCAGCGGGGGGACAGCGAATAAAGAGACCCAGTACTTC. Protein sequence: CASSGGTANKETQYF.

V and J are TRBV6-1 and TRBJ2-1; 7 bases map to TRBD2. CDR1 is MNHNS and CDR2 is SASEGT in the germline V gene. With 2 bases clipped from V and 9 bases from J, the junction kept 7 bases outside the gene matches. This CDR3 is 14 amino acids long. CDR3 protein: CASSEMGEGPEQFF. The CDR3 DNA sequence: TGTGCCAGCAGTGAAATGGGGGAGGGCCCTGAGCAGTTCTTC.

CDR3 residues: CASVTIAGRYNEQFF. In DNA form, the CDR3 reads TGTGCCAGCGTGACGATAGCGGGAAGGTACAATGAGCAGTTCTTC. V is TRBV28 and J is TRBJ2-1, with 8 nucleotides matching TRBD2. V was pared by 8 bases and J by 4 bases, with 10 bases of the junction left unmatched. The CDR3 extends over 15 amino acids. Germline lookup yields CDR1 MDHEN and CDR2 SYDVKM.

Points on this clone: The same CDR3 also results from other DNA sequences found in this sample. V usage is TRBV5-1 and J usage is TRBJ2-2, with D uncertain. The CDR3 contains 13 residues. V was clipped by 1 base and J by 5 bases, with 6 bases between them. The germline V gene encodes CDR1 SGHRS and CDR2 YFSETQ. The chain's CDR3 is CASSLSVTGELFF. CDR3 DNA sequence: TGCGCCAGCAGCTTGAGCGTTACCGGGGAGCTGTTTTTT. The whole variable domain, remainder taken from reference TRBV5-1 and TRBJ2-2, is KAGVTQTPRYLIKTRGQQVTLSCSPISGHRSVSWYQQTPGQGLQFLFEYFSETQRNKGNFPGRFSGRQFSNSRSEMNVSTLELGDSALYLCASSLSVTGELFFGEGSRLTVL.

The chain employs TRBV18 and TRBJ1-1; no clear D gene. The CDR3 consists of 16 residues. The germline gives CDR1 KGHSH, CDR2 LQKENI. V was cut by 6 bases and J by 3 bases, with 20 bases left in between. CDR3 DNA: TGTGCCAGCTCCCCCGGGTCGGGAGTTGTGGACACTGAAGCTTTCTTT. This sequence encodes CASSPGSGVVDTEAFF.

This sequence joins TRBV28 and TRBJ2-2; D remains unclear. This CDR3 is 12 amino acids long. The V end lost 4 bases, the J end lost 11 bases, and 11 bases lay between the germline ends. The germline V gene has CDR1 MDHEN and CDR2 SYDVKM. This CDR3 reads CASSYFGRELFF. DNA for the CDR3: TGTGCCAGCAGTTACTTCGGGCGAGAGCTGTTTTTT.

CDR3 bases: TGTGCCAGCAGCGTTTTGGGACTTACCACAGATACGCAGTATTTT. Its protein is CASSVLGLTTDTQYF. The chain is built from TRBV9 and TRBJ2-3, with D possibly matching TRBD2 (6 bases). CDR1 and CDR2 from the germline V gene are SGDLS and YYNGEE. The CDR3 loop spans 15 amino acids. Between the trimmed V and J ends, which lost 2 bases and 2 bases, there was a span of 12 bases. Based on the CDR3 plus reference TRBV9 and TRBJ2-3, the full variable domain is DSGVTQTPKHLITATGQRVTLRCSPRSGDLSVYWYQQSLDQGLQFLIQYYNGEERAKGNILERFSAQQFPDLHSELNLSSLELGDSALYFCASSVLGLTTDTQYFGPGTRLTVL.